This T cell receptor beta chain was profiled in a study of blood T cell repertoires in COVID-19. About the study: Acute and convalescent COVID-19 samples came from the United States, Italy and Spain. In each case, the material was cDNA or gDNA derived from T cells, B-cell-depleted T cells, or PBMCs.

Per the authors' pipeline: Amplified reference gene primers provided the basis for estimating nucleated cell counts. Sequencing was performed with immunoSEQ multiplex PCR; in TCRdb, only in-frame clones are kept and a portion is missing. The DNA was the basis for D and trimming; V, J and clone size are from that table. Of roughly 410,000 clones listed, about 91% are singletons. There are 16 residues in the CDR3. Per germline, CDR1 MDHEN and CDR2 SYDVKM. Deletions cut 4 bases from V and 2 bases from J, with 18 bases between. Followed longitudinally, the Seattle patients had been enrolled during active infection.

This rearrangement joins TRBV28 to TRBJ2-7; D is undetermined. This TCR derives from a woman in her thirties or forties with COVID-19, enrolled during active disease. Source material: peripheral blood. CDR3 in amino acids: CASSSFFGGPTYEQYF. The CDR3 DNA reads TGTGCCAGCAGTTCATTCTTTGGTGGGCCGACCTACGAGCAGTACTTC.